This T cell receptor beta chain stems from a study of identical twins. Study-level results: Invariant T cells like MAIT and iNKT could partly confound the zero-insertion analyses.

The sample holds many counts of this clonotype. What it binds is not known. The ends lost 7 bases at V and 5 bases at J; junction bases unmatched: 6. Germline CDR1 reads SQVTM; CDR2 reads ANQGSEA. There are 13 residues in the CDR3. A universal primer site arose from template switching, and cDNA bore unique molecular identifiers. Using its own MiXCR run on the 5' RACE reads, TCRdb lists one record per CDR3 protein. The sample shows roughly 200,000 distinct CDR3 sequences, 6% to 9% of them seen only once. The same sample was also used in a study of yellow fever vaccine responses in identical twins.

The sequencing input was memory (CD45RO+) T cells sorted from blood. This chain uses TRBV29-1 with TRBJ2-3; the match to TRBD2 covers 10 bases. This sequence originates from a woman aged 18-30 years in good health. The CDR3 DNA reads as TGCAGCGCCCTAGCGGGAGACGTAGATACGCAGTATTTT. Protein sequence: CSALAGDVDTQYF.